This T cell receptor (beta chain) was observed in a study of shared clonotypes between healthy human individuals. Study background: Plates per donor: three CD4 naive, three CD4 memory, two CD8 naive, one CD8 memory. Study findings and constraints: Rarefaction curves obtained for sorted subsets showed sequencing incomplete despite large depth.

V lost 9 bases and J 0 bases, leaving 17 bases between the germline ends. The germline V gene has CDR1 SGHRS and CDR2 YFSETQ. The CDR3 loop spans 15 amino acids. In the study's own analysis: Junction-only sequences without quality scores came from ImmunoSEQ, so filtering differed. Method: immunoSEQ multiplex PCR; TCRdb's copy keeps in-frame clones and lacks some. Clonal size and the V and J genes are those of that table, whereas D and trimming came from the DNA. The sample includes some 2,000,000 clones, about 94% of them seen just once. This clone was picked up one time. Its antigen remains unknown. The specimen sequenced was naive CD4+ T cells sorted from blood. The subset was: CD45RA+ positively selected. The origin of this receptor is a man aged 18 to 29 in good health. The V gene is TRBV5-1, the J gene TRBJ2-3; no reliable D call. The CDR3 here is CATRQALGSTDTQYF. The CDR3 DNA reads TGCGCCACCCGCCAGGCATTAGGTAGCACAGATACGCAGTATTTT.